The next 32 T cell receptor beta chains were all read from a single sample in a study of early T cells in non-severe SARS-CoV-2 infection (dated by TCRdb to the early 2020s). The library was generated by 5' RACE. The sample was run on a NextSeq 500. The public reads were reanalyzed by TCRdb: fastp trimming at Q25, MiXCR alignment, in-frame beta chains only. A single entry per CDR3 protein holds the most common genes and DNA from its merged rows. This sample comprises approximately 65,000 distinct CDR3 sequences, 12% of them detected only once. The ten largest make up around 1.7% of the sample. Sequenced input: whole blood. The receptors here all came from an adult who was a healthcare worker with PCR-confirmed SARS-CoV-2 infection or an uninfected control (not recorded which).

This clonotype showed up just a few times. The V gene is TRBV20-1, the J gene TRBJ2-1, with 9 bases fitting TRBD2. V gave up 5 bases and J gave up 6 bases; unmatched junction bases: 11. Germline lookup yields CDR1 DFQATT and CDR2 SNEGSKA (reference sequence). CDR3 length: 15 residues. CDR3 nucleotide sequence: TGCAGTGCTTTCCGTTTAGCGGGGGCCCTCAATGAGCAGTTCTTC. Residues: CSAFRLAGALNEQFF.

V is TRBV5-4 and J is TRBJ2-3; 14 bases agree with TRBD2. Trimming removed 1 base from V and 3 bases from J; junction bases left unmatched: 4. The CDR3 totals 17 residues. Germline V gene lookup returns CDR1 SGHNT and CDR2 YYREEE (reference sequence). DNA for the CDR3: TGTGCCAGCAGCTTGCCCGGACTAGCGGGGGGTACAGATACGCAGTATTTT. Translated, it gives CASSLPGLAGGTDTQYF.

Of note for this clonotype: At one of its ends the junction is not consistent with the germline gene, which may arise from a read error. V is TRBV7-9 and J is TRBJ2-6; no definite D call. The germline CDR1 and CDR2 sequences are SEHNR and FQNEAQ (reference sequence). This CDR3 contains 14 residues. CDR3 DNA: TGTGCCAGCAGCTTAATAGCTGGGGTCAACGTCCTGACTTTC. Translated: CASSLIAGVNVLTF.

This clonotype was counted a few times. This chain joins TRBV7-9 and TRBJ2-1; 11 bases are a match to TRBD2. This CDR3 is built from 17 residues. The trim removed 5 bases at V and 9 bases at J, leaving 15 bases unmatched. CDR1 is SEHNR, CDR2 FQNEAQ, per germline (reference sequence). Here the CDR3 DNA reads TGTGCCAGCAGCCGTAGGCTGGATCAGACTAGCGGGGCTGAGCAGTTCTTC. Its translation: CASSRRLDQTSGAEQFF.

In this sample, this clonotype turned up many times. This rearrangement joins TRBV12-3 or TRBV12-4 to TRBJ2-5, with D unresolved. Trimming stripped 3 bases from V and 5 bases from J, with 4 bases between. CDR3 length: 11 amino acids. This chain's CDR3 is CASSFSETQYF. CDR3 bases: TGTGCCAGCAGTTTTTCGGAGACCCAGTACTTC.

This clonotype showed up just a few times. V is TRBV6-2 or TRBV6-3 and J is TRBJ2-5; 10 bases agree with TRBD1. Trimming at V came to 6 bases and at J to 6 bases, leaving 7 bases not matched to a gene. The germline gives CDR1 MNHEY, CDR2 SVGEGT. There are 14 residues in the CDR3. In nucleotides, the CDR3 is TGTGCCAGCAGGGATCCGGGACAGGGGAAGACCCAGTACTTC. Amino acids: CASRDPGQGKTQYF.

The chain is built from TRBV5-4 and TRBJ1-1, with 7 bases that match TRBD1. The germline CDR1 and CDR2 sequences are SGHNT and YYREEE (reference sequence). The CDR3 consists of 13 residues. V gave up 4 bases and J gave up 4 bases; unmatched junction bases: 4. For the CDR3, the DNA is TGTGCCAGCAGCCCAGGGACAGCCACTGAAGCTTTCTTT. It encodes CASSPGTATEAFF.

There are a few counts of this clonotype. The chain joins TRBV5-1 to TRBJ2-7; D is undetermined. Per the germline V gene, CDR1 is SGHRS and CDR2 is YFSETQ. The CDR3 spans 14 residues. V was pared by 4 bases and J by 5 bases, with 16 bases between. DNA of the CDR3: TGCGCCAGCAGCCCCCCCTTCGACGGCCACGAGCAGTACTTC. Protein product: CASSPPFDGHEQYF.

A few counts support this clonotype. This sequence joins TRBV2 and TRBJ2-7; D may correspond to TRBD1 or TRBD2 (5 bases each). The germline V gene has CDR1 SNHLY and CDR2 FYNNEI. Between the trimmed V and J ends, which lost 6 bases and 0 bases, there was a span of 12 bases. This CDR3 has 14 residues. The CDR3 DNA reads as TGTGCCAGCAGCCGGGACGGAAGCTCCTACGAGCAGTACTTC. Its protein product is CASSRDGSSYEQYF. Complete variable domain (other parts from reference TRBV2 and TRBJ2-7): EPEVTQTPSHQVTQMGQEVILRCVPISNHLYFYWYRQILGQKVEFLVSFYNNEISEKSEIFDDQFSVERPDGSNFTLKIRSTKLEDSAMYFCASSRDGSSYEQYFGPGTRLTVT.

This clonotype was seen a few times. This chain joins TRBV6-2 or TRBV6-3 and TRBJ1-1, with D tentatively TRBD1 (5 bases). This CDR3 spans 18 amino acids. Germline-derived CDR1 and CDR2 are MNHEY and SVGEGT. V was trimmed by 6 bases and J by 0 bases, leaving 23 bases between them. CDR3 bases: TGTGCCAGCAGGCACCGGGACTTCCAGGCTACCATGAACACTGAAGCTTTCTTT. Protein sequence: CASRHRDFQATMNTEAFF.

This clonotype was recorded many times. The chain employs TRBV5-1 and TRBJ1-1; TRBD1 is a possible D gene (6 bases). In germline, CDR1 is SGHRS, CDR2 YFSETQ. This CDR3 is built from 13 residues. V was shortened by 4 bases and J by 1 base, with 8 bases between the two germline ends. The CDR3 spells CASSAGQNTEAFF. CDR3 coding DNA: TGCGCCAGCAGCGCGGGACAGAACACTGAAGCTTTCTTT.

This clonotype showed up many times. The chain has TRBV29-1 and TRBJ1-2; no clear D gene. This CDR3 has 12 residues. The V end was cut by 6 bases, the J end by 8 bases, with 16 bases between. Per germline, CDR1 SQVTM and CDR2 ANQGSEA. The CDR3 sequence: CSVLSPAPGYTF. CDR3 coding DNA: TGCAGCGTCCTCAGCCCAGCGCCAGGCTACACCTTC.

The sample holds many counts of this clonotype. The J gene is TRBJ2-3, the V gene TRBV7-9; D possibly corresponds to TRBD1 (5 bases). The CDR3 is 18 amino acids. Trimming shortened V by 1 base and J by 4 bases, and 21 bases separated the two germline ends. CDR1 is SEHNR, CDR2 FQNEAQ, per germline (reference sequence). CDR3 in amino acids: CASSLDPGGAPQADTQYF. As DNA, the CDR3 is TGTGCCAGCAGCTTAGACCCGGGTGGGGCACCCCAGGCAGATACGCAGTATTTT. Full variable domain (remainder filled in from reference TRBV7-9 and TRBJ2-3): DTGVSQNPRHKITKRGQNVTFRCDPISEHNRLYWYRQTLGQGPEFLTYFQNEAQLEKSRLLSDRFSAERPKGSFSTLEIQRTEQGDSAMYLCASSLDPGGAPQADTQYFGPGTRLTVL.

This clonotype has a count of ten or more. This chain connects TRBV29-1 to TRBJ2-7; D possibly corresponds to TRBD1 (5 bases). The CDR3 has 14 residues. Germline V gene sequence: CDR1 SQVTM, CDR2 ANQGSEA. V was clipped by 3 bases and J by 5 bases, with 17 bases between them. CDR3 sequence (DNA): TGCAGCGTTGAGGGTCCAGGGATTAGGGACGAGCAGTACTTC. This sequence encodes CSVEGPGIRDEQYF.

The V call is TRBV6-4, the J call TRBJ2-7; D may correspond to TRBD1 or TRBD2 (5 bases each). This CDR3 is built from 13 residues. Germline V gene sequence: CDR1 MRHNA, CDR2 SNTAGT. V lost 10 bases and J 0 bases, leaving 13 bases between the germline ends. The CDR3 DNA sequence: TGTGCCACCTCTCGGGACGGCTCCTACGAGCAGTACTTC. Translation gives CATSRDGSYEQYF.

This clonotype was observed a few times. V and J are TRBV7-8 and TRBJ2-7, with D tentatively TRBD2 (5 bases). Germline V gene data show CDR1 as SGHVS and CDR2 as FQNEAQ. Trimming took off 4 bases at V and 4 bases at J, with 20 bases between the two ends. This CDR3 region has 16 residues. CDR3 DNA: TGTGCCAGCAGCTCCCCAGGCAGCTCCCCGGGATACGAGCAGTACTTC. Residues: CASSSPGSSPGYEQYF.

The chain carries TRBV19 and TRBJ1-2; TRBD1 might be the D (5 bases). CDR1 and CDR2 (germline): LNHDA, SQIVND (reference sequence). V shed 10 bases and J shed 7 bases, with 22 bases lying between them. This CDR3 is built from 14 residues. The CDR3 sequence: CATEGYRLGSGYTF. The CDR3 nucleotides are TGTGCCACCGAGGGGTACCGCCTAGGGTCTGGCTACACCTTC.

The J gene is TRBJ1-5, the V gene TRBV7-9; 8 bases align to TRBD1. This CDR3 comprises 15 residues. V shed 5 bases, J shed 7 bases, and the junction held 10 bases outside the gene matches. The germline CDR1 and CDR2 sequences are SEHNR and FQNEAQ (reference sequence). The CDR3 loop reads CASSQLGQVNQPQHF. The CDR3 DNA sequence: TGTGCCAGCAGCCAACTGGGACAGGTCAACCAGCCCCAGCATTTT. Full variable domain (missing parts from reference TRBV7-9 and TRBJ1-5): DTGVSQNPRHKITKRGQNVTFRCDPISEHNRLYWYRQTLGQGPEFLTYFQNEAQLEKSRLLSDRFSAERPKGSFSTLEIQRTEQGDSAMYLCASSQLGQVNQPQHFGDGTRLSIL.

This clonotype was counted ten times or more. At one of its ends the junction is not consistent with the germline gene, which may arise from a read error. The chain links TRBV10-1 to TRBJ1-1; D is unresolved. Germline CDR1 reads WNHNN; CDR2 reads SYGVQD (reference sequence). This CDR3 region has 14 residues. In nucleotides, the CDR3 is TGCGCCAGCAGTAAGTCACAGATGAACACTGAAGCTTTCTTT. It translates to CASSKSQMNTEAFF.

This clonotype was detected a few times. The J gene is TRBJ2-2, the V gene TRBV9; no reliable D call. CDR1 and CDR2 from the germline V gene are SGDLS and YYNGEE. V was trimmed by 0 bases and J by 0 bases, leaving 6 bases between them. This CDR3 has 15 amino acids. The CDR3 coding sequence is TGTGCCAGCAGCGTAGTGAACGCGAACACCGGGGAGCTGTTTTTT. This sequence encodes CASSVVNANTGELFF.

This clonotype was recorded a few times. The chain couples TRBV6-1 to TRBJ1-2; TRBD1 might be the D (6 bases). Trimming left V 6 bases short and J 2 bases short, with 16 bases between. In germline, CDR1 is MNHNS, CDR2 SASEGT. CDR3 length: 15 residues. This CDR3 reads CASSPEGGRNYGYTF. CDR3 coding DNA: TGTGCCAGCAGCCCAGAGGGGGGCCGCAACTATGGCTACACCTTC.

Only a few counts were recorded for this clonotype. V is TRBV20-1 and J is TRBJ1-2; D remains unclear. The CDR3 covers 13 residues. Germline V gene lookup returns CDR1 DFQATT and CDR2 SNEGSKA (reference sequence). Trimming took off 1 base at V and 0 bases at J, with 6 bases between the two ends. The CDR3 DNA follows: TGCAGTGCTAGAGGAACAACTAACTATGGCTACACCTTC. It specifies CSARGTTNYGYTF.

The V call is TRBV12-3 or TRBV12-4, the J call TRBJ1-3; maybe TRBD1 (6 bases). V gave up 4 bases and J gave up 4 bases, with 11 bases separating them. The CDR3 runs 14 residues. The DNA of the CDR3 is TGTGCCAGCAGTTCCTCAGGGGCCGGAAACACCATATATTTT. Residues: CASSSSGAGNTIYF.

This clonotype has at least ten counts. The V and J genes are TRBV21-1 and TRBJ2-3; no check of the table's D call, TRBD2, against the DNA was made. TRBV21-1 is classified as a pseudogene. The CDR3 runs to 18 residues. The CDR3 sequence: CASSSTSGGPVSTDTQYF. In DNA, the CDR3 is TGTGCCAGCAGCTCGACTAGCGGGGGGCCGGTGAGCACAGATACGCAGTATTTT.

This clonotype was counted ten times or more. J is TRBJ2-7 and V is TRBV6-1; TRBD2 is a possible D gene (6 bases). CDR3 length: 14 amino acids. Trimming removed 5 bases from V and 0 bases from J, with 11 bases in between. Germline V gene sequence: CDR1 MNHNS, CDR2 SASEGT. In nucleotides, the CDR3 is TGTGCCAGCAGTCCCACCGGGAGCTCCTACGAGCAGTACTTC. Protein sequence: CASSPTGSSYEQYF.

The sample holds many counts of this clonotype. The rearrangement uses TRBV5-4 and TRBJ1-2; unclear D gene. The length of the CDR3 is 13 residues. V was cut by 4 bases and J by 3 bases, with 10 bases left in between. CDR1 and CDR2 from the germline V gene are SGHNT and YYREEE (reference sequence). CDR3 sequence: CASSGRAHYGYTF. The CDR3 coding sequence is TGTGCCAGCAGCGGCCGGGCCCACTATGGCTACACCTTC. The entire variable domain, with the rest obtained from reference TRBV5-4 and TRBJ1-2, is as follows: ETGVTQSPTHLIKTRGQQVTLRCSSQSGHNTVSWYQQALGQGPQFIFQYYREEENGRGNFPPRFSGLQFPNYSSELNVNALELDDSALYLCASSGRAHYGYTFGSGTRLTVV.

This clonotype occurred a few times. The genes are TRBV30 and TRBJ2-4, with D possibly being TRBD1 or TRBD2 (5 bases each). In germline, CDR1 is GTSNPN, CDR2 SVGIG (reference sequence). V lost 0 bases to trimming and J lost 0 bases, with 9 bases between them. The CDR3 extends over 15 amino acids. The CDR3 DNA sequence: TGTGCCTGGAGTGTACCTGGGACAGCCAAAAACATTCAGTACTTC. Encoded protein: CAWSVPGTAKNIQYF. The whole variable domain, remainder taken from reference TRBV30 and TRBJ2-4, is SQTIHQWPATLVQPVGSPLSLECTVEGTSNPNLYWYRQAAGRGLQLLFYSVGIGQISSEVPQNLSASRPQDRQFILSSKKLLLSDSGFYLCAWSVPGTAKNIQYFGAGTRLSVL.

This clonotype was observed at least ten times. The chain uses TRBV6-1 and TRBJ2-1; D may correspond to TRBD1 or TRBD2 (5 bases each). Germline assignment: CDR1 MNHNS and CDR2 SASEGT. Between the trimmed V and J ends, which lost 6 bases and 0 bases, there was a span of 12 bases. This CDR3 is built from 15 residues. CDR3 residues: CASRTGPTSYNEQFF. As DNA, the CDR3 is TGTGCCAGCAGGACGGGACCGACCTCCTACAATGAGCAGTTCTTC.

The CDR3 DNA is TGCAGCGTTGAAGATCTTACAACAGGCCAAGCTAACTATGGCTACACCTTC. As protein: CSVEDLTTGQANYGYTF. The gene calls are TRBV29-1 and TRBJ1-2, with a possible D match to TRBD1 (5 bases). The CDR3 covers 17 residues. Trimming took off 0 bases at V and 0 bases at J, with 17 bases between the two ends. Germline V gives CDR1 SQVTM, CDR2 ANQGSEA.

Only a few counts were recorded for this clonotype. This rearrangement joins TRBV10-1 to TRBJ1-2; perhaps TRBD1 as D (5 bases). V shed 8 bases and J shed 5 bases, with 24 bases lying between them. The CDR3 runs 16 residues. CDR1 and CDR2 from the germline V gene are WNHNN and SYGVQD (reference sequence). CDR3 region: CASSPGSLSKEYGYTF. The CDR3 nucleotides read TGCGCCAGCTCCCCAGGGAGTCTTTCGAAGGAGTATGGCTACACCTTC.

The chain couples TRBV20-1 to TRBJ2-5; D gene uncertain. Germline V CDR1 and CDR2: DFQATT, SNEGSKA (reference sequence). The CDR3 is made up of 15 amino acids. Trimming stripped 0 bases from V and 1 base from J, with 12 bases between. The CDR3 is CSARESRPGQETQYF. The CDR3 region has the DNA TGCAGTGCTAGAGAATCGAGGCCAGGCCAAGAGACCCAGTACTTC.

This clonotype was seen many times. The chain couples TRBV19 to TRBJ1-5, with 8 bases matching TRBD1. The CDR3 is 13 amino acids. CDR1 is LNHDA and CDR2 is SQIVND in the germline V gene (reference sequence). J was trimmed by 6 bases and V by 4 bases; bases with no gene match: 2. The CDR3 is CASSRTGPQPQHF. The DNA for the CDR3 is TGTGCCAGTAGTAGGACAGGGCCTCAGCCCCAGCATTTT.